These T cell receptor beta chains were read from a single sample in a study of early T cells in non-severe SARS-CoV-2 infection. One entry per CDR3 protein results from TCRdb running MiXCR on the 5' RACE reads. The table includes 65,000 to 70,000 distinct CDR3 sequences, roughly a tenth detected once. The source material was whole blood. The receptors here all came from an adult who was a healthcare worker with PCR-confirmed SARS-CoV-2 infection or an uninfected control (not recorded which). Both conserved end residues are part of each CDR3. Fields, in order: clone size, D gene, J gene, V gene, CDR3 DNA, CDR3 protein. A D gene is named only where the DNA matches it firmly. Clone size is shown for a subset of rows, as once, few, many or a class of expanded clone.

clone size: few
D gene: TRBD2
J gene: TRBJ2-5
V gene: TRBV12-3/TRBV12-4
CDR3 DNA: TGTGCCAGCAGTCCCCCCGGGACTAGCGGGAGGGGGAAGACCCAGTACTTC
CDR3 protein: CASSPPGTSGRGKTQYF

clone size: many
D gene: TRBD2
J gene: TRBJ2-6
V gene: TRBV6-1
CDR3 DNA: TGTGCCAGCAGTGAATCGGGACTAGCGGGACCTGGGGCCAACGTCCTGACTTTC
CDR3 protein: CASSESGLAGPGANVLTF

clone size: NA
D gene: NA
J gene: TRBJ2-5
V gene: TRBV7-2
CDR3 DNA: TGTGCCAGCAGCGGTAGCGTACAAGAGACCCAGTACTTC
CDR3 protein: CASSGSVQETQYF

clone size: few
D gene: TRBD1
J gene: TRBJ1-1
V gene: TRBV7-9
CDR3 DNA: TGTGCCAGCAGCCGAGGGGGCGCCGAAATGGCTTTCTTT
CDR3 protein: CASSRGGAEMAFF

clone size: many
D gene: NA
J gene: TRBJ2-1
V gene: TRBV7-9
CDR3 DNA: TGTGCCAGCACGAGTCAGGCCCCCAATGAGCAGTTCTTC
CDR3 protein: CASTSQAPNEQFF

clone size: NA
D gene: TRBD2
J gene: TRBJ2-7
V gene: TRBV5-5
CDR3 DNA: TGTGCCAGCAGCTTAAGTCTAGCGGGGCCCTACTACGAGCAGTACTTC
CDR3 protein: CASSLSLAGPYYEQYF

clone size: few
D gene: NA
J gene: TRBJ2-1
V gene: TRBV6-2/TRBV6-3
CDR3 DNA: TGTGCCAGCAGGAGTCGAGTCCACAATGAGCAGTTCTTC
CDR3 protein: CASRSRVHNEQFF

clone size: few
D gene: TRBD1
J gene: TRBJ2-3
V gene: TRBV7-2
CDR3 DNA: TGTGCCAGCAGCGGCGGACAGGGAATTTCAGATACGCAGTATTTT
CDR3 protein: CASSGGQGISDTQYF

clone size: few
D gene: NA
J gene: TRBJ2-1
V gene: TRBV6-2/TRBV6-3
CDR3 DNA: TGTGCCAGCAGCCTATCGGCCTCCTACAATGAGCAGTTCTTC
CDR3 protein: CASSLSASYNEQFF

clone size: many
D gene: TRBD2
J gene: TRBJ2-1
V gene: TRBV20-1
CDR3 DNA: TGCAGTGCTAGCCCGGGAGGAGGGAATGAGCAGTTCTTC
CDR3 protein: CSASPGGGNEQFF

clone size: NA
D gene: TRBD2
J gene: TRBJ2-1
V gene: TRBV18
CDR3 DNA: TGTGCCAGCTCACCCGTACTAGCGGGAGTCGGCAATGAGCAGTTCTTC
CDR3 protein: CASSPVLAGVGNEQFF

clone size: few
D gene: NA
J gene: TRBJ2-1
V gene: TRBV28
CDR3 DNA: TGTGCCAGCAGTTCGTCGGCGGCTAGCTCCTACAATGAGCAGTTCTTC
CDR3 protein: CASSSSAASSYNEQFF

clone size: NA
D gene: NA
J gene: TRBJ2-3
V gene: TRBV7-2
CDR3 DNA: TGTGCCAGCAGCGGATTGCCCACAGATACGCAGTATTTT
CDR3 protein: CASSGLPTDTQYF

clone size: few
D gene: NA
J gene: TRBJ1-2
V gene: TRBV11-2
CDR3 DNA: TGTGCCAGCAGCTTAGATATGGGTCGAGGCTACACCTTC
CDR3 protein: CASSLDMGRGYTF

clone size: NA
D gene: TRBD2
J gene: TRBJ2-2
V gene: TRBV20-1
CDR3 DNA: TGCAGTGGGGCTAAAAGGGGACTAACCGGGGAGCTGTTTTTT
CDR3 protein: CSGAKRGLTGELFF

clone size: few
D gene: NA
J gene: TRBJ2-7
V gene: TRBV10-2
CDR3 DNA: TGCGCCAGCAGTGACCCCGACCCCAGGGCCCGGTCCTACGAGCAGTACTTC
CDR3 protein: CASSDPDPRARSYEQYF

clone size: NA
D gene: NA
J gene: TRBJ1-2
V gene: TRBV19
CDR3 DNA: TGTGCCAGTAGTATTCGACAGTACTATGGCTACACCTTC
CDR3 protein: CASSIRQYYGYTF

clone size: many
D gene: NA
J gene: TRBJ1-2
V gene: TRBV27
CDR3 DNA: TGTGCCAGCAGTTTATCCCCCAATTTGCGCGGCTACACCTTC
CDR3 protein: CASSLSPNLRGYTF

clone size: many
D gene: NA
J gene: TRBJ2-7
V gene: TRBV6-6
CDR3 DNA: TGTGCCAGCAGTTCCCCCCAAGCCAGCTCCTACGAGCAGTACTTC
CDR3 protein: CASSSPQASSYEQYF

clone size: many
D gene: NA
J gene: TRBJ2-3
V gene: TRBV4-3
CDR3 DNA: TGCGCCAGCAGCGGGGGCCAGTATGGCGCAGATACGCAGTATTTT
CDR3 protein: CASSGGQYGADTQYF

clone size: NA
D gene: NA
J gene: TRBJ1-6
V gene: TRBV7-9
CDR3 DNA: TGTGCCAGCAGCTACGGGGGGGATAATTCACCCCTCCACTTT
CDR3 protein: CASSYGGDNSPLHF

clone size: NA
D gene: NA
J gene: TRBJ1-5
V gene: TRBV20-1
CDR3 DNA: TGCAGTGCTAGCTTACCAGGCAATCAGCCCCAGCATTTT
CDR3 protein: CSASLPGNQPQHF

clone size: few
D gene: TRBD1
J gene: TRBJ1-2
V gene: TRBV6-5
CDR3 DNA: TGTGCCAGCAGTCAAGACAGGGGGCTTGACTATGGCTACACCTTC
CDR3 protein: CASSQDRGLDYGYTF

clone size: NA
D gene: NA
J gene: TRBJ1-5
V gene: TRBV27
CDR3 DNA: TGTGCCAGCAGTTTATCGATGAAGCCAGGGGGCAATCAGCCCCAGCATTTT
CDR3 protein: CASSLSMKPGGNQPQHF

clone size: few
D gene: NA
J gene: TRBJ1-1
V gene: TRBV5-1
CDR3 DNA: TGCGCCAGCAGCCCTTTAGGGGGGAGGAGCACTGAAGCTTTCTTT
CDR3 protein: CASSPLGGRSTEAFF

clone size: NA
D gene: NA
J gene: TRBJ2-7
V gene: TRBV10-3
CDR3 DNA: TGTGCCATCACGTCAGCGGAAAGCTCCTACGAGCAGTACTTC
CDR3 protein: CAITSAESSYEQYF

clone size: few
D gene: NA
J gene: TRBJ2-4
V gene: TRBV12-3/TRBV12-4
CDR3 DNA: TGTGCCAGCAGTTTGAAGGGAAACATTCAGTACTTC
CDR3 protein: CASSLKGNIQYF

clone size: many
D gene: TRBD2
J gene: TRBJ2-7
V gene: TRBV9
CDR3 DNA: TGTGCCAGCAGCGCCGCAGGACTAGCGGGAGAAGAGCAGTACTTC
CDR3 protein: CASSAAGLAGEEQYF

clone size: many
D gene: TRBD2
J gene: TRBJ2-3
V gene: TRBV4-1
CDR3 DNA: TGCGCCAGCAGCCACTCCCGGGAGGGCCCCACAGATACGCAGTATTTT
CDR3 protein: CASSHSREGPTDTQYF

clone size: NA
D gene: NA
J gene: TRBJ2-7
V gene: TRBV28
CDR3 DNA: TGTGCCAGCAGTTTCCGGGGCAAAGACTACGAGCAGTACTTC
CDR3 protein: CASSFRGKDYEQYF

clone size: NA
D gene: NA
J gene: TRBJ2-7
V gene: TRBV4-3
CDR3 DNA: TGCGCCAGCAGCCCCGATTGGCTAGCAACCCACGAGCAGTACTTC
CDR3 protein: CASSPDWLATHEQYF

clone size: once
D gene: NA
J gene: TRBJ2-7
V gene: TRBV20-1
CDR3 DNA: TGCAGTGCTAGAGGCCCTCGGAATCCGTACGAGCAGTACTTC
CDR3 protein: CSARGPRNPYEQYF

clone size: NA
D gene: NA
J gene: TRBJ2-1
V gene: TRBV7-9
CDR3 DNA: TGTGCCAGCAGCTTAGTCTCCTACAATGAGCAGTTCTTC
CDR3 protein: CASSLVSYNEQFF

clone size: many
D gene: NA
J gene: TRBJ2-3
V gene: TRBV9
CDR3 DNA: TGTGCCAGCAGTTTAGGCCTCACAGATACGCAGTATTTT
CDR3 protein: CASSLGLTDTQYF

clone size: few
D gene: NA
J gene: TRBJ2-5
V gene: TRBV11-2
CDR3 DNA: TGTGCCAGCAGCTTCGCGGGGGCCCCGCAGGAGACCCAGTACTTC
CDR3 protein: CASSFAGAPQETQYF

clone size: many
D gene: TRBD1
J gene: TRBJ2-1
V gene: TRBV2
CDR3 DNA: TGTGCCAGCATAAAAGGACAGGGTGGAGACAATGAGCAGTTCTTC
CDR3 protein: CASIKGQGGDNEQFF

clone size: many
D gene: NA
J gene: TRBJ2-2
V gene: TRBV2
CDR3 DNA: TGTGCCAGCAGTGAGTGGACTTCGAACACCGGGGAGCTGTTTTTT
CDR3 protein: CASSEWTSNTGELFF

clone size: many
D gene: NA
J gene: TRBJ1-1
V gene: TRBV28
CDR3 DNA: TGTGCCAGCAGTATAAAATTACACTCCGGGACAATAAGGACTGAAGCTTTCTTT
CDR3 protein: CASSIKLHSGTIRTEAFF

clone size: many
D gene: NA
J gene: TRBJ2-5
V gene: TRBV7-9
CDR3 DNA: TGTGCCAGCAGCTTAGCGCTTCGATCGGTAGGGTCACAAGAGACCCAGTACTTC
CDR3 protein: CASSLALRSVGSQETQYF

clone size: NA
D gene: NA
J gene: TRBJ2-3
V gene: TRBV20-1
CDR3 DNA: TGCAGTGCTAGAGTACTAGCAGATACGCAGTATTTT
CDR3 protein: CSARVLADTQYF

clone size: few
D gene: NA
J gene: TRBJ1-6
V gene: TRBV7-9
CDR3 DNA: TGTGCCAGCAGCTTAGCGGTCGGCGATTCACCCCTCCACTTT
CDR3 protein: CASSLAVGDSPLHF

clone size: few
D gene: NA
J gene: TRBJ2-7
V gene: TRBV2
CDR3 DNA: TGTGCCAGCGATTTACGACAAGTCAGGGACGAGCAGTACTTC
CDR3 protein: CASDLRQVRDEQYF

clone size: many
D gene: NA
J gene: TRBJ2-1
V gene: TRBV4-1
CDR3 DNA: TGCGCCAGCAGCCAAGATGGGGAGCCCCGCTCCTACAATGAGCAGTTCTTC
CDR3 protein: CASSQDGEPRSYNEQFF

clone size: NA
D gene: NA
J gene: TRBJ2-1
V gene: TRBV11-2
CDR3 DNA: TGTGCCAGCAGCTATAACTACAATGAGCAGTTCTTC
CDR3 protein: CASSYNYNEQFF

clone size: many
D gene: NA
J gene: TRBJ2-3
V gene: TRBV15
CDR3 DNA: TGTGCCACCAGCAGTAGGGAAGCAAAAACAGATACGCAGTATTTT
CDR3 protein: CATSSREAKTDTQYF